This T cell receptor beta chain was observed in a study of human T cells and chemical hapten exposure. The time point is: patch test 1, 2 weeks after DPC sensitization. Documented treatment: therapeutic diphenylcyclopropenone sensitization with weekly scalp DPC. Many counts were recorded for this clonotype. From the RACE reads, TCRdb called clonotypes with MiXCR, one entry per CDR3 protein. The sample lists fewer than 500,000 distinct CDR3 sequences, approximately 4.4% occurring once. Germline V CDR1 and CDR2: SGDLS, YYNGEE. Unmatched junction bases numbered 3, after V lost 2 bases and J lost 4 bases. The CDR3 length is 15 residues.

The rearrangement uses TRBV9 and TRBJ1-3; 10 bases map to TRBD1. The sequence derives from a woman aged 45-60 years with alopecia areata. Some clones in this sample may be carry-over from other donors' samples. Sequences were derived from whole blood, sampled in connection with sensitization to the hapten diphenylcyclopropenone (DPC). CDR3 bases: TGTGCCAGCAGCGTGGGACAGGGGAACGGAAACACCATATATTTT. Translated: CASSVGQGNGNTIYF.